Given below is one T cell receptor beta chain in context. This sample is drawn from a study of blood T cell repertoires in COVID-19. For the study at large: From the United States, Italy and Spain came samples of acute and convalescent COVID-19.

Participants' own reports of clinical history determined their cohort assignment. Exposed study participants had met a COVID-19 case within 2 weeks before entry. As handled by the study authors: From reference gene primer amplification, estimates of nucleated cell counts were derived. Sequenced by immunoSEQ multiplex PCR; TCRdb stores in-frame clones only, minus some. V, J and clone size derive from that table, while D and trimming were established from the DNA sequence. The repertoire holds 350,000 to 450,000 clones, with roughly 90% as singletons. Sample: PBMCs or T cells enriched from blood (not recorded which). The sequence came from a woman aged 40 to 55 who had been exposed to COVID-19.

The CDR3 sequence: CASRVRQGTNEKLFF. DNA for the CDR3: TGTGCCAGTAGAGTAAGACAGGGGACTAATGAAAAACTGTTTTTT. The chain is built from TRBV19 and TRBJ1-4; the match to TRBD1 covers 8 bases. This CDR3 spans 15 amino acids. Trimming at V came to 6 bases and at J to 2 bases, leaving 5 bases not matched to a gene. Germline CDR1 LNHDA, CDR2 SQIVND (reference sequence). Complete variable domain (other parts from reference TRBV19 and TRBJ1-4): DGGITQSPKYLFRKEGQNVTLSCEQNLNHDAMYWYRQDPGQGLRLIYYSQIVNDFQKGDIAEGYSVSREKKESFPLTVTSAQKNPTAFYLCASRVRQGTNEKLFFGSGTQLSVL.